The 4 T cell receptor beta chains in this list originate from one sample, sequenced in a study of beta chain features in type 1 diabetes. Regarding the study as a whole: People with Type 1 diabetes carried modestly yet significantly shorter TCRB CDR3s in all four CD4+ subsets.

These TCRs are of unknown antigen specificity. Every isolated RNA sample was fully reverse transcribed, so sequencing captured expressed TCRB transcripts. TCRdb keeps only in-frame clones here, not all; method: immunoSEQ multiplex PCR. The sample shows about 360,000 clones, roughly 12% of them seen only once. The sample comprised naive CD4+ T cells from blood. These TCRs come from a woman aged 18-29 years with type 1 diabetes.

This clone appeared a few times. The chain combines TRBV5-1 with TRBJ2-7; the D is unclear. The CDR3 totals 14 residues. With 0 bases removed from V and 0 bases from J, the gap between germline ends came to 7 bases. Germline CDR1 SGHRS, CDR2 YFSETQ. Written as DNA, the CDR3 is TGCGCCAGCAGCTTGGTCCAGGCCTCCTACGAGCAGTACTTC. Encoded protein: CASSLVQASYEQYF. The full variable domain, rest sourced from reference TRBV5-1 and TRBJ2-7, is KAGVTQTPRYLIKTRGQQVTLSCSPISGHRSVSWYQQTPGQGLQFLFEYFSETQRNKGNFPGRFSGRQFSNSRSEMNVSTLELGDSALYLCASSLVQASYEQYFGPGTRLTVT.

J is TRBJ1-2 and V is TRBV18, with a tentative D call TRBD1 (6 bases). Germline V gene lookup returns CDR1 KGHSH and CDR2 LQKENI. The CDR3 extends over 16 amino acids. The germline V and J ends were trimmed by 0 bases and 3 bases, with 14 bases remaining between them. CDR3 sequence (DNA): TGTGCCAGCTCACCACCGTTAGTCAGGGGCGACTATGGCTACACCTTC. It yields the protein CASSPPLVRGDYGYTF.

J is TRBJ2-5 and V is TRBV9; 7 nucleotides align to TRBD2. Germline V gene sequence: CDR1 SGDLS, CDR2 YYNGEE. Trimming at V came to 0 bases and at J to 5 bases, leaving 7 bases not matched to a gene. This CDR3 comprises 15 residues. This CDR3 is CASSVGLAARETQYF. In DNA form, the CDR3 reads TGTGCCAGCAGCGTAGGGCTAGCGGCCCGGGAGACCCAGTACTTC.

A few counts support this clone. This chain connects TRBV2 to TRBJ2-7; 7 bases map to TRBD1. Germline loops: CDR1 SNHLY, CDR2 FYNNEI. The junction had 11 bases not matched to a gene; V was cut back by 7 bases and J by 2 bases. CDR3 length: 15 amino acids. This chain's CDR3 is CASNTYRDSPYEQYF. In nucleotides, the CDR3 is TGTGCCAGCAACACATACCGGGACAGTCCCTACGAGCAGTACTTC.